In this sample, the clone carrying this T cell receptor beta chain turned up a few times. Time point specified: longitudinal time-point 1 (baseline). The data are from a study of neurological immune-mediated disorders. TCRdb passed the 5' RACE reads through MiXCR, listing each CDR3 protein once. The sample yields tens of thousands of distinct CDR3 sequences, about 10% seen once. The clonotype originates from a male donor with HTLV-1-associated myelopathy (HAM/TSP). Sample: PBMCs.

The CDR3 loop is CASSWTVQETQYF. The CDR3 DNA reads TGCGCCAGCAGCTGGACAGTTCAAGAGACCCAGTACTTC. The chain combines TRBV5-1 with TRBJ2-5; weak D call: TRBD1 (6 bases). The germline V gene has CDR1 SGHRS and CDR2 YFSETQ. The CDR3 has 13 amino acids. Trimming removed 3 bases at V and 2 bases at J, with 8 bases between.